A single sample is the source of the 32 T cell receptor beta chains below, sequenced in a study of early T cells in non-severe SARS-CoV-2 infection. TCRdb passed the 5' RACE reads through MiXCR, listing each CDR3 protein once. The sample has tens of thousands of distinct CDR3 sequences, roughly a tenth seen once. The sequenced material came from whole blood. These TCRs come from an adult who was a healthcare worker with PCR-confirmed SARS-CoV-2 infection or an uninfected control (not recorded which).

This clonotype was detected only a few times. The gene calls are TRBV7-7 and TRBJ2-1; 11 nucleotides agree with TRBD2. Germline lookup yields CDR1 SSHAT and CDR2 FNYEAQ (reference sequence). Germline trimming cut 1 base from V and 4 bases from J; bases unmatched to any gene: 0. The CDR3 contains 15 residues. The CDR3 DNA follows: TGTGCCAGCAGCTTAGTAGCGGGAGGGTACAATGAGCAGTTCTTC. This translates into CASSLVAGGYNEQFF.

This clonotype came up many times. The chain employs TRBV9 and TRBJ2-1; the match to TRBD2 covers 8 bases. CDR3 length: 18 amino acids. Trimming at V came to 6 bases and at J to 6 bases, leaving 20 bases not matched to a gene. The germline gives CDR1 SGDLS, CDR2 YYNGEE. This CDR3 reads CASTLSSSGSPSRNEQFF. CDR3 coding DNA: TGTGCCAGCACCCTTTCCTCTAGCGGGTCTCCTTCGCGCAATGAGCAGTTCTTC. Based on the CDR3 plus reference TRBV9 and TRBJ2-1, the full variable domain is DSGVTQTPKHLITATGQRVTLRCSPRSGDLSVYWYQQSLDQGLQFLIQYYNGEERAKGNILERFSAQQFPDLHSELNLSSLELGDSALYFCASTLSSSGSPSRNEQFFGPGTRLTVL.

The J gene is TRBJ2-7, the V gene TRBV28; 9 bases are a match to TRBD1. Looked up from germline, CDR1 is MDHEN and CDR2 is SYDVKM. V lost 7 bases, J lost 2 bases, and 6 bases stayed unmatched. This CDR3 has 14 residues. CDR3 residues: CASNNRGRTYEQYF. CDR3 bases: TGTGCCAGCAACAACAGGGGGCGCACCTACGAGCAGTACTTC.

The chain employs TRBV7-2 and TRBJ2-3, with 7 bases aligning to TRBD2. This CDR3 spans 16 amino acids. V shed 4 bases and J 5 bases; nucleotides not matched to a gene: 12. Germline values: CDR1 SGHTA, CDR2 FQGNSA. CDR3 DNA sequence: TGTGCCAGCAGCTACGCTGGGAGGGCCATTAAAGATACGCAGTATTTT. Translating gives CASSYAGRAIKDTQYF.

Only a few counts were recorded for this clonotype. This rearrangement joins TRBV5-6 to TRBJ1-2, with 9 bases identical to TRBD1. Germline V gene data show CDR1 as SGHDT and CDR2 as YYEEEE. The V gene end was trimmed by 5 bases and the J gene end by 14 bases; junction bases not matched to a gene: 7. This CDR3 comprises 11 residues. This chain's CDR3 is CASSSGTGRTF. The CDR3 DNA sequence: TGTGCCAGCAGTTCCGGGACAGGGAGAACCTTC. The full variable domain, in which reference TRBV5-6 and TRBJ1-2 provide the parts outside the CDR3, is DAGVTQSPTHLIKTRGQQVTLRCSPKSGHDTVSWYQQALGQGPQFIFQYYEEEERQRGNFPDRFSGHQFPNYSSELNVNALLLGDSALYLCASSSGTGRTFGSGTRLTVV.

Only a few counts were recorded for this clonotype. The chain combines TRBV28 with TRBJ2-3; D tentatively fits TRBD1 or TRBD2 (6 bases each). Trimming shortened V by 6 bases and J by 4 bases, and 23 bases separated the two germline ends. CDR3 size: 17 residues. CDR1 is MDHEN, CDR2 SYDVKM, per germline. The CDR3 here is CASSIHGLGGAPDTQYF. The CDR3 DNA follows: TGTGCCAGCAGCATACATGGACTGGGGGGCGCCCCAGATACGCAGTATTTT.

This clonotype has a count of ten or more. CDR3 sequence: CASSLKGFGTDTQYF. The CDR3 DNA reads as TGTGCCAGCAGCTTAAAAGGTTTCGGCACAGATACGCAGTATTTT. The chain employs TRBV7-3 and TRBJ2-3; D is unclear. CDR1 and CDR2 (germline): SGHTA, FQGTGA. V lost 1 base and J 1 base, leaving 9 bases between the germline ends. CDR3 length equals 15 residues. The full variable domain, completed using reference TRBV7-3 and TRBJ2-3, is GAGVSQTPSNKVTEKGKYVELRCDPISGHTALYWYRQSLGQGPEFLIYFQGTGAADDSGLPNDRFFAVRPEGSVSTLKIQRTERGDSAVYLCASSLKGFGTDTQYFGPGTRLTVL.

This clonotype was seen a handful of times. The junction departs from the called germline gene at one end, perhaps through a read error. The rearrangement uses TRBV5-6 and TRBJ2-1; TRBD2 matches 9 bases. The CDR3 runs 16 residues. Germline V gene sequence: CDR1 SGHDT, CDR2 YYEEEE. CDR3 sequence (DNA): TGTGCCAGCAGCTCCCTGGGACTAGCCTCCCACAATGAGCAGTTCTTC. Translated: CASSSLGLASHNEQFF.

This clonotype was detected only a few times. This chain uses TRBV4-1 with TRBJ2-2; TRBD2 matches at 13 bases. V trimming: 1 base; J trimming: 7 bases; junction bases outside the gene matches: 0. CDR1 is MGHRA and CDR2 is YSYEKL in the germline V gene. CDR3 length: 15 amino acids. This CDR3 is CASSQGLAGGGELFF. The DNA of the CDR3 is TGCGCCAGCAGCCAAGGACTAGCGGGGGGCGGGGAGCTGTTTTTT.

The chain uses TRBV27 and TRBJ2-3; D gene uncertain. V was trimmed by 0 bases and J by 6 bases, leaving 4 bases between them. This CDR3 is built from 12 residues. Germline V gene sequence: CDR1 MNHEY, CDR2 SMNVEV (reference sequence). This CDR3 is CASSLSPDTQYF. CDR3 DNA: TGTGCCAGCAGTTTATCGCCGGATACGCAGTATTTT.

V is TRBV3-1 and J is TRBJ2-1; D unclear. V shed 6 bases and J shed 6 bases, with 15 bases lying between them. Germline CDR1 reads LGHDT; CDR2 reads YNNKEL (reference sequence). CDR3 length: 14 residues. The CDR3, as DNA: TGTGCCAGCAGTAACCGGTGGGTGAGCAATGAGCAGTTCTTC. This gives the protein CASSNRWVSNEQFF.

This clonotype showed up just a few times. The genes are TRBV19 and TRBJ2-7; D is perhaps TRBD1 or TRBD2 (5 bases each). The CDR3 spans 14 residues. The ends were cut back, 5 bases at V and 2 bases at J, with 13 bases in the middle. Germline-derived CDR1 and CDR2 are LNHDA and SQIVND (reference sequence). CDR3 in amino acids: CASSQPGRAYEQYF. The CDR3 DNA follows: TGTGCCAGTAGTCAACCGGGACGGGCCTACGAGCAGTACTTC.

This clonotype was picked up many times. V gene TRBV20-1 combines with J gene TRBJ2-1; 10 nucleotides line up with TRBD2. The CDR3 covers 15 residues. Germline V gene sequence: CDR1 DFQATT, CDR2 SNEGSKA (reference sequence). After removal of 6 bases from V and 6 bases from J, the junction contained 11 bases not matched to a gene. As DNA, the CDR3 is TGCAGTGCAACGACCGGGACTAGCGTTTTCAATGAGCAGTTCTTC. Translation: CSATTGTSVFNEQFF.

The rearrangement joins TRBV12-3 or TRBV12-4 to TRBJ2-2; possible D gene TRBD2, 6 bases. There are 14 residues in the CDR3. Trimming took 11 bases from V and 5 from J, leaving 18 bases between them. The CDR3 coding sequence is TGTGCCTCCTCAGAGTCCCGGGGGACCGGGGAGCTGTTTTTT. Protein: CASSESRGTGELFF.

The V and J genes are TRBV29-1 and TRBJ2-5; D is unresolved. CDR1 and CDR2 (germline): SQVTM, ANQGSEA. The length of the CDR3 is 12 residues. Deletions cut 6 bases from V and 7 bases from J, with 15 bases between. The CDR3 is CSVMEASGTQYF. The CDR3 region has the DNA TGCAGCGTAATGGAAGCTTCTGGGACCCAGTACTTC. Drawing the rest from reference TRBV29-1 and TRBJ2-5, the complete variable domain is SAVISQKPSRDICQRGTSLTIQCQVDSQVTMMFWYRQQPGQSLTLIATANQGSEATYESGFVIDKFPISRPNLTFSTLTVSNMSPEDSSIYLCSVMEASGTQYFGPGTRLLVL.

In this sample, this clonotype turned up many times. This chain uses TRBV18 with TRBJ1-1; D may be TRBD1 (5 bases). Between the trimmed V and J ends, which lost 1 base and 6 bases, there was a span of 12 bases. Germline loops: CDR1 KGHSH, CDR2 LQKENI. This CDR3 has 14 residues. CDR3 loop: CASSPRGSYAEAFF. The CDR3 coding sequence is TGTGCCAGCTCACCACGGGGGAGTTACGCTGAAGCTTTCTTT.

This clonotype was picked up a small number of times. The chain employs TRBV6-2 or TRBV6-3 and TRBJ1-2; 7 bases map to TRBD1. CDR3 size: 13 residues. The germline gives CDR1 MNHEY, CDR2 SVGEGT. V lost 10 bases and J lost 5; bases outside the gene matches: 10. The CDR3 sequence is CAMSTGTAYGYTF. The CDR3 nucleotides are TGTGCCATGTCTACCGGGACAGCTTATGGCTACACCTTC.

This clonotype was seen more than once but under ten times. The chain has TRBV20-1 and TRBJ2-5; possibly TRBD1 for D (6 bases). Germline lookup yields CDR1 DFQATT and CDR2 SNEGSKA (reference sequence). Trimming took off 0 bases at V and 2 bases at J, with 10 bases between the two ends. The CDR3 length is 14 residues. The CDR3 reads CSARETGKQETQYF. In DNA form, the CDR3 reads TGCAGTGCTAGAGAAACAGGGAAACAAGAGACCCAGTACTTC.

The V gene is TRBV10-3, the J gene TRBJ2-7; 8 bases align to TRBD2. V was pared by 6 bases and J by 4 bases, with 11 bases of the junction left unmatched. CDR1 ENHRY and CDR2 SYGVKD come from the germline V gene. The CDR3 length is 15 residues. CDR3 in amino acids: CAISLGLAEGYEQYF. The CDR3 region has the DNA TGTGCCATCAGCCTCGGACTAGCTGAGGGTTACGAGCAGTACTTC.

V usage is TRBV27 and J usage is TRBJ2-3, with 7 bases identical to TRBD2. CDR1 and CDR2 from the germline V gene are MNHEY and SMNVEV (reference sequence). The CDR3 sequence is 16 residues long. J gave up 6 bases and V 6 bases, and 15 bases lay outside the gene matches. As DNA, the CDR3 is TGTGCCAGCAGCCCAAAATGGCCGGCAGCGGGGGATACGCAGTATTTT. Translated, it gives CASSPKWPAAGDTQYF.

This clonotype was counted ten times or more. This rearrangement joins TRBV7-9 to TRBJ2-6; no clear D gene. This CDR3 is 17 amino acids long. Germline CDR1 and CDR2: SEHNR and FQNEAQ (reference sequence). Trimming pared 1 base from V and 0 bases from J, leaving 10 bases between. The CDR3 coding sequence is TGTGCCAGCAGCTTAGACGGATCGAGCTCTGGGGCCAACGTCCTGACTTTC. Translating it yields CASSLDGSSSGANVLTF.

This clonotype was counted a few times. The chain links TRBV7-2 to TRBJ1-4, with 8 nucleotides matching TRBD1. V lost 5 bases, J lost 1 base, and 3 bases stayed unmatched. Germline CDR1 SGHTA, CDR2 FQGNSA. The CDR3 has 15 amino acids. CDR3 loop: CASSRTGGTNEKLFF. CDR3 nucleotides: TGTGCCAGCAGCCGAACAGGGGGAACTAATGAAAAACTGTTTTTT.

This clonotype was recorded at least ten times. The rearrangement links TRBV11-2 to TRBJ2-7, with 9 positions matching TRBD1. The CDR3 covers 14 residues. Trimming removed 6 bases from V and 6 bases from J; junction bases left unmatched: 9. Per the germline V gene, CDR1 is SGHAT and CDR2 is FQNNGV. The DNA for the CDR3 is TGTGCCAGCAGGCCACGGGGACAGGGTCGCGAGCAGTACTTC. It codes for CASRPRGQGREQYF.

This clonotype turned up a few times. The chain couples TRBV3-1 to TRBJ1-4; 7 nucleotides agree with TRBD1. The germline gives CDR1 LGHDT, CDR2 YNNKEL (reference sequence). V dropped 5 bases and J dropped 8; count of bases not matched to a gene: 8. The CDR3 spans 14 residues. CDR3 sequence (DNA): TGTGCCAGCAGCGAAGGGGGCGGCGGCGAAAAACTGTTTTTT. It yields the protein CASSEGGGGEKLFF.

This chain joins TRBV2 and TRBJ2-2, with TRBD2 matching over 10 bases. Germline lookup yields CDR1 SNHLY and CDR2 FYNNEI. The CDR3 extends over 16 amino acids. The junction had 5 bases not matched to a gene; V was cut back by 6 bases and J by 1 base. CDR3 sequence: CASSARTSGNTGELFF. The CDR3 bases are TGTGCCAGCAGCGCAAGGACTAGCGGGAACACCGGGGAGCTGTTTTTT. Variable domain in full (rest from reference TRBV2 and TRBJ2-2): EPEVTQTPSHQVTQMGQEVILRCVPISNHLYFYWYRQILGQKVEFLVSFYNNEISEKSEIFDDQFSVERPDGSNFTLKIRSTKLEDSAMYFCASSARTSGNTGELFFGEGSRLTVL.

The V gene is TRBV6-5, the J gene TRBJ2-5; D tentatively fits TRBD1 or TRBD2 (5 bases each). Trimming shortened V by 0 bases and J by 5 bases, and 10 bases separated the two germline ends. CDR3 length equals 14 residues. Germline CDR1 MNHEY, CDR2 SVGAGI. This CDR3 is CASSYSTREETQYF. CDR3 coding DNA: TGTGCCAGCAGTTACTCAACCAGGGAGGAGACCCAGTACTTC.

This clonotype turned up a few times. V gene TRBV12-3 or TRBV12-4 combines with J gene TRBJ1-3; D is ambiguous. V lost 10 bases to trimming and J lost 0 bases, with 13 bases between them. The CDR3 loop spans 14 amino acids. The DNA of the CDR3 is TGTGCCACTAGGACGGAGAACTCTGGAAACACCATATATTTT. Its translation is CATRTENSGNTIYF.

The J gene is TRBJ2-3, the V gene TRBV24-1, with D possibly matching TRBD1 (5 bases). CDR3 length: 15 amino acids. Trimming stripped 3 bases from V and 2 bases from J, with 11 bases between. The germline CDR1 and CDR2 sequences are KGHDR and SFDVKD. The CDR3 DNA reads as TGTGCCACCAGTGATATAGGGGAAGACACAGATACGCAGTATTTT. Translating it yields CATSDIGEDTDTQYF.

The chain joins TRBV10-2 to TRBJ2-7; no clear D gene. Deletions cut 4 bases from V and 2 bases from J, with 9 bases between. The CDR3 runs to 13 residues. In germline, CDR1 is WSHSY, CDR2 SAAADI. The CDR3 nucleotides are TGCGCCAGCAGTGGGGGTAGGACCTACGAGCAGTACTTC. It yields the protein CASSGGRTYEQYF.

V usage is TRBV28 and J usage is TRBJ1-5; D ambiguous. V lost 3 bases to trimming and J lost 1 base, with 4 bases between them. Germline lookup yields CDR1 MDHEN and CDR2 SYDVKM. The CDR3 contains 13 residues. This CDR3 reads CASSFSSNQPQHF. The CDR3 bases are TGTGCCAGCAGTTTTTCGAGCAATCAGCCCCAGCATTTT. Based on the CDR3 plus reference TRBV28 and TRBJ1-5, the full variable domain is DVKVTQSSRYLVKRTGEKVFLECVQDMDHENMFWYRQDPGLGLRLIYFSYDVKMKEKGDIPEGYSVSREKKERFSLILESASTNQTSMYLCASSFSSNQPQHFGDGTRLSIL.

This clonotype occurred a few times. The chain is built from TRBV15 and TRBJ2-3; no clear D. The CDR3 is 15 residues long. The germline gives CDR1 LNHNV, CDR2 YYDKDF (reference sequence). Trimming took 1 base from V and 1 from J, leaving 9 bases between them. The CDR3 coding sequence is TGTGCCACCAGCAGAGGGGGTACAGGCACAGATACGCAGTATTTT. This gives the protein CATSRGGTGTDTQYF. Based on the CDR3 plus reference TRBV15 and TRBJ2-3, the full variable domain is DAMVIQNPRYQVTQFGKPVTLSCSQTLNHNVMYWYQQKSSQAPKLLFHYYDKDFNNEADTPDNFQSRRPNTSFCFLDIRSPGLGDTAMYLCATSRGGTGTDTQYFGPGTRLTVL.

Ten or more counts support this clonotype. The chain employs TRBV12-3 or TRBV12-4 and TRBJ1-1; 7 bases are a match to TRBD1. This CDR3 spans 14 amino acids. V was pared by 5 bases and J by 3 bases, with 6 bases of the junction left unmatched. CDR3 nucleotide sequence: TGTGCCAGCAGTCTGTACAGGGGAGACACTGAAGCTTTCTTT. Encoded protein: CASSLYRGDTEAFF.